The text below deals with one T cell receptor (beta chain). A far larger clone lies a single base away; this is likely a read error. The sample contains more than one DNA sequence encoding this CDR3. The CDR1 and CDR2 encoded by the germline V gene (reference sequence) are LNHDA and SQIVND. Its CDR3 holds 14 amino acids, cysteine through phenylalanine. Solely the CDR3 DNA is kept, with 42 bases framed from the first base. Compared with germline, V lacks 7 bases and J lacks 6 bases; bases without a gene match: 10. The time point label here, explained by the study, means: convalescence about 6 months (5-8 months) after acute presentation (visit 7). Over primary infection, the study followed CD8 T cell responses to two immunodominant EBV epitopes: BRLF1 109 (YVL-BR) and BMLF1 280 (GLC-BM). Primary EBV infection was indicated by a positive serum heterophile antibody test and EBV viral capsid antigen-specific IgM. Magnetic positive selection (MACS) was first used to enrich total CD8 T cells from PBMCs. A FACSAria III was used to sort live CD3+ CD8+ tetramer+ cells to over 85% purity. A PE-conjugated tetramer loaded with the BRLF1 109-117 peptide was used to sort the cells. TCR repertoires of EBV epitope-specific CD8 T cells were deep-sequenced directly ex vivo after tetramer sorting, at acute infection and at convalescence. The donors were a few individuals between about 18 and 29 years old who had clinical acute infectious mononucleosis along with laboratory evidence of primary EBV infection. Heparinized peripheral blood was drawn at clinical presentation with mononucleosis symptoms and was drawn again about 6 months later. PBMCs were isolated by Ficoll-Paque density gradient centrifugation.

For TCR profiling, total RNA from no fewer than 9,000 sorted tetramer+ CD8 T cells was reverse transcribed into cDNA. CDR3 regions were PCR-amplified with primers annealing to V and J regions, and unique molecular identifiers were added to track templates. Profiling of the TCRalpha and TCRbeta chains was done on the immunoSEQ platform, including the sequencing and error-correction standards of that platform. From the authors' description of their analysis: Clonal copy numbers were corrected for sequencing and PCR errors, and CDR3s were defined according to IMGT conventions. Only productive rearrangements were analyzed, using immunoSEQ Analyzer versions 2.0 and 3.0, with gene-pairing frequencies processed further in Microsoft Excel. V-J pairings were visualized as Circos plots, and CDR3 motifs were found with MEME plus a custom motifSearch program. The probability of generation of TCR sequences was calculated using the OLGA algorithm. Clonotypes seen at both visits were designated persistent, clonotypes seen only acutely were designated nonpersistent, and clonotypes seen only at convalescence were designated de novo. An amino acid clonotype used by more than one donor was defined as a public TCR. Entries here come from immuneACCESS through TCRdb and include only in-frame sequences with V and J called. Some clones fail to appear in such tables; in the studies checked, an unresolved V gene covers under half of the shortfall, and the cause of the remainder is unknown. That table is the source of V, J and clone size, and D and trimming were worked out from the DNA. This sample is represented by 920 or so clones; about 30% of them were singletons. The ten largest clonotypes hold roughly 50% of the sample.

The sample originates from a study of blood T cell repertoires in acute mononucleosis (dated by TCRdb to 2019 to 2021). Concerning the study at large: To capture the memory response, convalescent samples were obtained between 5 and 8 months after the acute presentation. The mean blood EBV load was 3.8 log10 genome copies per million B cells in acute infection and about 2.5 at convalescence. Study-level results and caveats: With only a few donors in the cohort, group averages were based on very few individuals. Persistence into convalescence was observed for only about 8.4% of unique acute clonotypes, yet most of the response was made up by these persisting clonotypes, and the remaining acute clonotypes were seemingly replaced by new diverse de novo clonotypes. In TCR repertoire selection for BRLF1 (YVL-BR), TCRalpha CDR3 motifs took on a dominant role, whereas TCRbeta played only a minimal one. The low acute-to-convalescent clonotype overlap might be partly explained by sampling error, because only a fraction of each donor's blood was analyzed.

Recombination linked TRBV19 to TRBJ2-3, with 7 central nucleotides matching TRBD2. The origin of this receptor is a man aged 18 to 30 with infectious mononucleosis caused by EBV. This specimen consisted of EBV YVL epitope tetramer+ CD8+ T cells sorted from PBMCs, obtained during convalescence from infectious mononucleosis. Per the publication, the cell subset or site label means: CD8 T cells binding a tetramer with EBV BRLF1 109-117 peptide (YVL-BR). Read as DNA, the sequence is TGTGCCAGTATAACAGCGGGAAACTCTGATACGCAGTATTTT. Translation gives CASITAGNSDTQYF.